One and the same sample provided the 3 T cell receptor beta chains below, sequenced in a study of regulatory T cells in long-lasting Graves disease. Construction of the TCR beta libraries employed iRepertoire HTBI primers in conjunction with Arm-PCR of CDR3 regions. TCRdb re-derived calls from the multiplex PCR reads in MiXCR, one entry per CDR3 protein. This table has roughly 430,000 distinct CDR3 sequences, approximately 22% appearing once. Time point given: persistent/refractory GD, antithyroid drugs over 5 years with positive TRAb. Researchers made the TCR library from RNA that was extracted from PBMCs. Sequencing was performed on peripheral blood mononuclear cells (PBMCs), taken when the disease was refractory, from a patient treated with antithyroid drugs. These receptor sequences come from a female donor with Graves disease.

The chain couples TRBV7-3 to TRBJ2-3, with a possible D match to TRBD2 (6 bases). The V and J ends lost 4 bases and 1 base respectively, with 9 bases between them. Germline CDR1 and CDR2: SGHTA and FQGTGA. The CDR3 covers 14 residues. CDR3 DNA sequence: TGTGCCAGCAGCTGGGGACTCGGCACAGATACGCAGTATTTT. Its protein product is CASSWGLGTDTQYF.

The rearrangement joins TRBV28 to TRBJ2-4, with D unclear. Germline V CDR1 and CDR2: MDHEN, SYDVKM. V shed 5 bases and J shed 0 bases, with 23 bases lying between them. The CDR3 covers 19 residues. DNA for the CDR3: TGTGCCAGCAGTGGCCAAGGTCGGAACAGAAGGCTAGCCAAAAACATTCAGTACTTC. Translating it yields CASSGQGRNRRLAKNIQYF.

Written as DNA, the CDR3 is TGTGCCTGGAGCCCAAGACTAGCGGGAGGGTCCTACGAGCAGTACTTC. It codes for CAWSPRLAGGSYEQYF. This chain connects TRBV30 to TRBJ2-7; 14 bases align to TRBD2. The CDR3 spans 16 residues. The germline gives CDR1 GTSNPN, CDR2 SVGIG (reference sequence). V shed 3 bases, J shed 1 base, and the junction held 5 bases outside the gene matches.